A single sample gave rise to the 14 T cell receptor beta chains below, sequenced in a study of Graves' ophthalmopathy and Graves' hyperthyroidism. Amplified material comprised TCR beta CDR3 regions derived from RNA transcripts. An initial RT-PCR round employing HTBI primers preceded a second-round multiplex PCR. Using its own MiXCR run on the multiplex PCR reads, TCRdb lists one record per CDR3 protein. Counted here are fewer than 400,000 distinct CDR3 sequences, around 18% occurring once; the ten biggest clones make up roughly 1.4%. The sample was peripheral blood. The receptor set was obtained from a woman between 18 and 30 years old with Graves' ophthalmopathy.

This clonotype has ten or more counts. The rearrangement uses TRBV18 and TRBJ1-3; no firm D call. Looked up from germline, CDR1 is KGHSH and CDR2 is LQKENI. The CDR3 consists of 13 residues. The ends were cut back, 0 bases at V and 5 bases at J, with 5 bases in the middle. The CDR3 region has the DNA TGTGCCAGCTCACCACCGAGCAGAAACACCATATATTTT. As protein: CASSPPSRNTIYF.

This clonotype was observed at least ten times. The chain couples TRBV28 to TRBJ1-3; D remains unclear. Germline V gene data show CDR1 as MDHEN and CDR2 as SYDVKM. Trimming stripped 7 bases from V and 1 base from J, with 11 bases between. The CDR3 extends over 14 amino acids. The CDR3 DNA reads as TGTGCCAGCATCGCAAGTACTTCTGGAAACACCATATATTTT. Translated, it gives CASIASTSGNTIYF.

This clonotype was seen at least ten times. This chain links TRBV5-1 with TRBJ1-1; D is unclear. V lost 4 bases and J lost 3, with 13 bases in between. CDR1 is SGHRS and CDR2 is YFSETQ in the germline V gene. The CDR3 sequence is 14 residues long. As DNA, the CDR3 is TGCGCCAGCAGCCCCGGAGGGTCTTACACTGAAGCTTTCTTT. It specifies CASSPGGSYTEAFF.

This clonotype was counted at least ten times. This chain joins TRBV24-1 and TRBJ2-7; D call uncertain. Germline assignment: CDR1 KGHDR and CDR2 SFDVKD. The CDR3 is 14 amino acids. V was cut by 3 bases and J by 5 bases, with 13 bases left in between. The CDR3 DNA is TGTGCCACCAGTGATCCTTGGCTAGGACACGAGCAGTACTTC. This encodes CATSDPWLGHEQYF.

Many counts were recorded for this clonotype. In DNA form, the CDR3 reads TGTGCCAGTAGCCCCAGGGGTATCACTGAAGCTTTCTTT. As protein: CASSPRGITEAFF. The chain couples TRBV19 to TRBJ1-1, with a possible D match to TRBD1 (6 bases). The CDR3 loop spans 13 amino acids. Trimming cost V 6 bases and J 4 bases, with 12 bases left between them. From germline, CDR1 is LNHDA and CDR2 SQIVND (reference sequence). Based on the CDR3 plus reference TRBV19 and TRBJ1-1, the full variable domain is DGGITQSPKYLFRKEGQNVTLSCEQNLNHDAMYWYRQDPGQGLRLIYYSQIVNDFQKGDIAEGYSVSREKKESFPLTVTSAQKNPTAFYLCASSPRGITEAFFGQGTRLTVV.

This clonotype was picked up many times. A single base separates this from a much larger clone, so it may be a read error. The chain employs TRBV12-3 or TRBV12-4 and TRBJ1-1; TRBD1 aligns across 8 bases. V dropped 3 bases and J dropped 1; count of bases not matched to a gene: 1. The CDR3 extends over 14 amino acids. Here the CDR3 DNA reads TGTGCCAGCAGTTTCGGACAGGGGAACACTGAAGCTTTCTTT. This codes for CASSFGQGNTEAFF.

This chain links TRBV6-1 with TRBJ2-7; D gene ambiguous. The CDR3 consists of 13 residues. V shed 5 bases and J shed 6 bases, with 14 bases lying between them. Germline-derived CDR1 and CDR2 are MNHNS and SASEGT. The CDR3 DNA sequence: TGTGCCAGCAGTCCCCACCCTCTTTCCGAGCAGTACTTC. It encodes CASSPHPLSEQYF.

Many counts were recorded for this clonotype. CDR3 in DNA: TGTGCCAGCAGCTTACTCTCAGGGACTGGAAACACCATATATTTT. It specifies CASSLLSGTGNTIYF. V and J are TRBV7-9 and TRBJ1-3, with D perhaps matching TRBD1 (5 bases). The germline V gene has CDR1 SEHNR and CDR2 FQNEAQ (reference sequence). Between the trimmed V and J ends, which lost 2 bases and 2 bases, there was a span of 10 bases. The CDR3 sequence is 15 residues long.

This clonotype was detected ten times or more. The chain joins TRBV28 to TRBJ2-7; 7 positions match TRBD1. The CDR3 is 11 amino acids. V lost 10 bases, J lost 3 bases, and 3 bases stayed unmatched. In germline, CDR1 is MDHEN, CDR2 SYDVKM. The CDR3 here is CATSGGYEQYF. CDR3 in DNA: TGTGCCACCTCAGGGGGCTACGAGCAGTACTTC.

This clonotype occurred many times. The chain links TRBV6-1 to TRBJ1-5, with D possibly being TRBD1 (5 bases). The germline gives CDR1 MNHNS, CDR2 SASEGT. V lost 4 bases, J lost 5 bases, and 24 bases lay in between. This CDR3 has 18 residues. CDR3 in amino acids: CASSVPIGGIRAHQPQHF. CDR3 in DNA: TGTGCCAGCAGTGTCCCTATTGGGGGTATTCGTGCTCATCAGCCCCAGCATTTT.

In its sample, this clonotype was seen many times. V usage is TRBV20-1 and J usage is TRBJ1-1; 8 bases fit TRBD1. V shed 0 bases and J 1 base; nucleotides not matched to a gene: 4. The CDR3 is 15 amino acids. Germline CDR1 is DFQATT and CDR2 is SNEGSKA (reference sequence). The CDR3 coding sequence is TGCAGTGCTAGAGATGGACAGGGACCGAACACTGAAGCTTTCTTT. It yields the protein CSARDGQGPNTEAFF.

This clonotype has at least ten counts. V is TRBV7-8 and J is TRBJ2-2; D perhaps matches TRBD1 (6 bases). CDR1 SGHVS and CDR2 FQNEAQ come from the germline V gene. The CDR3 runs to 17 residues. The ends were cut back, 5 bases at V and 0 bases at J, with 16 bases in the middle. Here the CDR3 DNA reads TGTGCCAGCAGCCTTACAGGGAAAAAACCGAACACCGGGGAGCTGTTTTTT. Its translation: CASSLTGKKPNTGELFF.

This clonotype was detected many times. The chain is built from TRBV20-1 and TRBJ2-7, with D hard to call. This CDR3 region has 13 residues. V was clipped by 1 base and J by 8 bases, with 15 bases between them. Germline-derived CDR1 and CDR2 are DFQATT and SNEGSKA (reference sequence). In nucleotides, the CDR3 is TGCAGTGCTAGAGTTCTGGTCGGACGACAGCAGTACTTC. It is translated as CSARVLVGRQQYF.

This clonotype was detected many times. J is TRBJ2-6 and V is TRBV12-3 or TRBV12-4; D is unclear. Trimming removed 9 bases at V and 1 base at J, with 7 bases between. This CDR3 region has 13 residues. CDR3 in amino acids: CASGISGANVLTF. The CDR3 DNA follows: TGTGCCAGTGGTATTTCTGGGGCCAACGTCCTGACTTTC.